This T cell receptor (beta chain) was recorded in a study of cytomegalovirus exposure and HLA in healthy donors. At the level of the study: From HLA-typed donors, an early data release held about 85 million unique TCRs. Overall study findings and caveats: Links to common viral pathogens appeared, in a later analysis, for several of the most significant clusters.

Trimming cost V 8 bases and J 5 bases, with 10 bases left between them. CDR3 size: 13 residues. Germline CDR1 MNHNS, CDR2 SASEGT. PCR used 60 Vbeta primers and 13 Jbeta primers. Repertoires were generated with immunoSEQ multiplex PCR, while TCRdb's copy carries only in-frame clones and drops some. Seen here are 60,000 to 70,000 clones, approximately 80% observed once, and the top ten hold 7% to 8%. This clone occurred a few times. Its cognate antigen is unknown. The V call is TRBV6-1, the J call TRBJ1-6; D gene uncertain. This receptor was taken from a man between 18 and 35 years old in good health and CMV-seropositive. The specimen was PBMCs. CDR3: CASEGLNNSPLHF. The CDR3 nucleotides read TGTGCCAGCGAGGGCCTTAATAATTCACCCCTCCACTTT.